This is a list of T cell receptor beta chains from one sample in a study of control samples from healthy donors and cancer patients. Sequencing was performed with immunoSEQ multiplex PCR; in TCRdb, only in-frame clones are kept and a portion is missing. The sample consists of 60,000 to 95,000 clones, 75% to 90% of them appearing once. Sequencing was performed on PBMCs. Receptors originate from a woman aged 45-65 years with colorectal cancer. Both conserved end residues are part of each CDR3. Fields, in order: clone size, V gene, J gene, CDR3 protein. The size field is filled for only some rows; it gives once, few, many or a size class.

clone size: .; V gene: TRBV5-1; J gene: TRBJ2-2; CDR3 protein: CASSPGQGGTGELFF
clone size: .; V gene: TRBV4-3; J gene: TRBJ2-3; CDR3 protein: CASSQEQALADTQYF
clone size: .; V gene: TRBV6-1; J gene: TRBJ1-5; CDR3 protein: CASSERGGTSNQPQHF
clone size: once; V gene: TRBV5-1; J gene: TRBJ2-2; CDR3 protein: CASSPPGTNTGELFF
clone size: .; V gene: TRBV7-2; J gene: TRBJ2-1; CDR3 protein: CASSLSGPKGWGEQFF
clone size: .; V gene: TRBV7-9; J gene: TRBJ2-3; CDR3 protein: CASSLGQAPSTDTQYF
clone size: .; V gene: TRBV2; J gene: TRBJ2-1; CDR3 protein: CASRDREPYNEQFF
clone size: once; V gene: TRBV7-9; J gene: TRBJ2-2; CDR3 protein: CASSRTGSGTGELFF
clone size: .; V gene: TRBV13; J gene: TRBJ2-3; CDR3 protein: CASSRVGFTQYF
clone size: .; V gene: TRBV6-4; J gene: TRBJ2-3; CDR3 protein: CASSERASTDTQYF
clone size: once; V gene: TRBV6-5; J gene: TRBJ1-2; CDR3 protein: CASSPSPTAGGYTF
clone size: .; V gene: TRBV5-1; J gene: TRBJ1-1; CDR3 protein: CASSLVVGSEAFF
clone size: .; V gene: TRBV3-1/TRBV3-2; J gene: TRBJ2-1; CDR3 protein: CASSHLAGGNEQFF
clone size: .; V gene: TRBV10-2; J gene: TRBJ1-2; CDR3 protein: CASSRGNYGYTF
clone size: .; V gene: TRBV12-3/TRBV12-4; J gene: TRBJ1-1; CDR3 protein: CASLLRGNTEAFF
clone size: .; V gene: TRBV6-5; J gene: TRBJ1-6; CDR3 protein: CASSYEGQGNSPLHF
clone size: few; V gene: TRBV10-3; J gene: TRBJ1-1; CDR3 protein: CASRRMEDTEAFF
clone size: .; V gene: TRBV4-3; J gene: TRBJ1-1; CDR3 protein: CASSQGHQAFF
clone size: .; V gene: TRBV10-3; J gene: TRBJ2-5; CDR3 protein: CAIRPGLLTGETQYF
clone size: .; V gene: TRBV28; J gene: TRBJ1-5; CDR3 protein: CASILGGGQPQHF
clone size: .; V gene: TRBV7-9; J gene: TRBJ1-2; CDR3 protein: CASSLWEPQLSYGYTF
clone size: .; V gene: TRBV5-1; J gene: TRBJ1-1; CDR3 protein: CASSLEGGGTEAFF
clone size: .; V gene: TRBV2; J gene: TRBJ2-1; CDR3 protein: CASKARTYNEQFF
clone size: .; V gene: TRBV5-4; J gene: TRBJ2-1; CDR3 protein: CASSFAGGAGYNEQFF
clone size: .; V gene: TRBV7-9; J gene: TRBJ1-1; CDR3 protein: CASSLGQRWAEAFF
clone size: .; V gene: TRBV2; J gene: TRBJ2-5; CDR3 protein: CASSLPLGRGEETQYF
clone size: .; V gene: TRBV7-8; J gene: TRBJ2-5; CDR3 protein: CASSPLAGLETQYF
clone size: few; V gene: TRBV18; J gene: TRBJ1-2; CDR3 protein: CASSPFGTESFYGYTF
clone size: .; V gene: TRBV19; J gene: TRBJ1-5; CDR3 protein: CASREAEYQPQHF
clone size: once; V gene: TRBV12-3/TRBV12-4; J gene: TRBJ1-2; CDR3 protein: CASSLSRVKGYTF
clone size: .; V gene: TRBV30; J gene: TRBJ1-4; CDR3 protein: CAWRRSTNEKLFF